Listed here are 7 T cell receptor beta chains from one sample, sequenced in a study of shared clonotypes between healthy human individuals. Clones were sequenced by immunoSEQ multiplex PCR, and TCRdb holds only the in-frame ones, with some missing. The sample has roughly 720,000 clones, roughly 91% seen once. The sample taken for sequencing was memory CD8+ T cells from PBMCs. Subset meaning: CD45RO+ cells pooled with CCR7-negative TemRA cells. The receptors derive from a young man in good health. Some clones in this sample may be carry-over from other donors' samples.

The J gene is TRBJ1-1, the V gene TRBV28; D is uncertain. The CDR3 length is 15 residues. CDR1 is MDHEN and CDR2 is SYDVKM in the germline V gene. Trimming took 2 bases from V and 1 from J, leaving 11 bases between them. CDR3 sequence reads: CASSLGREGNTEAFF. The CDR3 DNA sequence: TGTGCCAGCAGTTTAGGGAGGGAGGGGAACACTGAAGCTTTCTTT.

The chain couples TRBV15 to TRBJ1-5; possibly TRBD1 for D (5 bases). CDR1 and CDR2 from the germline V gene are LNHNV and YYDKDF (reference sequence). The CDR3 runs 14 residues. Trimming shortened V by 1 base and J by 6 bases, and 10 bases separated the two germline ends. CDR3 residues: CATSRGGDPQPQHF. The DNA of the CDR3 is TGTGCCACCAGCAGAGGGGGGGATCCTCAGCCCCAGCATTTT.

The chain couples TRBV9 to TRBJ2-3, with a possible D match to TRBD1 (5 bases). This CDR3 spans 13 amino acids. Per germline, CDR1 SGDLS and CDR2 YYNGEE. V was clipped by 3 bases and J by 2 bases, with 7 bases between them. The CDR3 region has the DNA TGTGCCAGCAGCGGGGGCAACACAGATACGCAGTATTTT. Translating gives CASSGGNTDTQYF.

The rearrangement links TRBV27 to TRBJ2-2; 9 positions agree with TRBD1. This CDR3 has 14 residues. The J segment lost 6 bases and the V segment lost 4 bases, leaving 3 bases of the junction unmatched. Germline CDR1 and CDR2: MNHEY and SMNVEV (reference sequence). CDR3 in amino acids: CASSSWTGAGELFF. The CDR3, as DNA: TGTGCCAGCAGTTCCTGGACAGGGGCCGGGGAGCTGTTTTTT.

The rearrangement uses TRBV4-1 and TRBJ2-5; D might be TRBD2 (6 bases). CDR1 and CDR2 (germline): MGHRA, YSYEKL. CDR3 size: 15 residues. Trimming stripped 4 bases from V and 5 bases from J, with 17 bases between. This CDR3 is CASSRILRSGETQYF. CDR3 DNA sequence: TGCGCCAGCAGCCGAATACTTAGAAGCGGGGAGACCCAGTACTTC.

This sequence joins TRBV19 and TRBJ2-1, with 8 bases identical to TRBD1. The CDR3 has 16 amino acids. The V segment lost 4 bases and the J segment 4 bases; nucleotides outside the gene matches: 9. CDR1 is LNHDA, CDR2 SQIVND, per germline (reference sequence). The CDR3 DNA reads TGTGCCAGTAGTAAGGCAGGGGGCGCATCTTACAATGAGCAGTTCTTC. This translates into CASSKAGGASYNEQFF.

This chain uses TRBV5-1 with TRBJ1-1; 7 positions match TRBD1. Per the germline V gene, CDR1 is SGHRS and CDR2 is YFSETQ. The CDR3 consists of 12 residues. Unmatched junction bases numbered 4, after V lost 4 bases and J lost 7 bases. In DNA, the CDR3 is TGCGCCAGCAGCGCCGGGACAGTTGAAGCTTTCTTT. It is translated as CASSAGTVEAFF.